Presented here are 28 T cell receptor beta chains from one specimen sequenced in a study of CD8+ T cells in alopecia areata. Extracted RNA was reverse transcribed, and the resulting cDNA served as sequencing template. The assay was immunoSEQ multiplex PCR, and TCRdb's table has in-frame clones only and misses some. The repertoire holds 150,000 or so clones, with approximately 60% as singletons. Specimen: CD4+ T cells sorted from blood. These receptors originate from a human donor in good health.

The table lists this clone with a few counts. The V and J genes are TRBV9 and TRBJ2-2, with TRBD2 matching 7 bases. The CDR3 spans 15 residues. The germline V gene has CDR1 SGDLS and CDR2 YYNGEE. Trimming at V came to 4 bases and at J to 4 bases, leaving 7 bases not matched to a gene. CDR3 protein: CASSPRDYATGELFF. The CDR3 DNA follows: TGTGCCAGCAGCCCACGGGACTACGCCACCGGGGAGCTGTTTTTT.

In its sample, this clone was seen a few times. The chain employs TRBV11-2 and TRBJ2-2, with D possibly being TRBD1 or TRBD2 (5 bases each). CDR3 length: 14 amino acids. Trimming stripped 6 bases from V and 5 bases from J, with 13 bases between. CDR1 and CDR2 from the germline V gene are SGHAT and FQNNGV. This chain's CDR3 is CASRPIGGTGELFF. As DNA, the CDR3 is TGTGCCAGCAGACCTATTGGGGGTACCGGGGAGCTGTTTTTT.

This chain's CDR3 is CASSSLQGATNTGELFF. In nucleotides, the CDR3 is TGTGCCAGCAGCAGCCTACAGGGGGCAACGAACACCGGGGAGCTGTTTTTT. The rearrangement joins TRBV5-6 to TRBJ2-2; 9 bases align to TRBD1. The junction had 7 bases not matched to a gene; V was cut back by 4 bases and J by 0 bases. The CDR3 totals 17 residues. CDR1 and CDR2 (germline): SGHDT, YYEEEE.

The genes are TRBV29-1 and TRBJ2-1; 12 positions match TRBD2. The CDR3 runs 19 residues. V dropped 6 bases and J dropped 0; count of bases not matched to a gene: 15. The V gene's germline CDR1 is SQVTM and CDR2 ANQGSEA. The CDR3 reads CSVLIQIRLAGDSYNEQFF. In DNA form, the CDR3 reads TGCAGCGTCCTAATCCAAATTCGACTAGCGGGGGACTCCTACAATGAGCAGTTCTTC.

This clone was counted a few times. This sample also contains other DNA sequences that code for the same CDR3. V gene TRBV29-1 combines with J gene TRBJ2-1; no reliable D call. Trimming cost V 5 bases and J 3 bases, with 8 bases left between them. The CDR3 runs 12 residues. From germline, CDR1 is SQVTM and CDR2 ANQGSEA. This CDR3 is CSVTAGYNEQFF. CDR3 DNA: TGCAGCGTTACTGCAGGCTACAATGAGCAGTTCTTC.

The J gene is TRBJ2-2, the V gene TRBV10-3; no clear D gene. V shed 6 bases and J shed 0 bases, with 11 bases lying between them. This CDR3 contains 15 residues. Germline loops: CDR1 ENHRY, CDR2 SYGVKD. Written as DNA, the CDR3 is TGTGCCATCAGCAGAGCTTCCGCGAACACCGGGGAGCTGTTTTTT. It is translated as CAISRASANTGELFF.

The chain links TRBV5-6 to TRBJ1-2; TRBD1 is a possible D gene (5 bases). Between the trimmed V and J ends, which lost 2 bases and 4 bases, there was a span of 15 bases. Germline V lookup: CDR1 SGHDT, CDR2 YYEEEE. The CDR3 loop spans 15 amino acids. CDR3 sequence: CASSFQGFGTYGYTF. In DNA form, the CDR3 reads TGTGCCAGCAGCTTCCAGGGATTTGGGACCTATGGCTACACCTTC.

CDR3 bases: TGCAGCGTTGACACGTACAATGAGCAGTTCTTC. Its protein product is CSVDTYNEQFF. This rearrangement joins TRBV29-1 to TRBJ2-1; no clear D gene. The germline gives CDR1 SQVTM, CDR2 ANQGSEA. With 3 bases removed from V and 4 bases from J, the gap between germline ends came to 4 bases. The CDR3 is made up of 11 amino acids.

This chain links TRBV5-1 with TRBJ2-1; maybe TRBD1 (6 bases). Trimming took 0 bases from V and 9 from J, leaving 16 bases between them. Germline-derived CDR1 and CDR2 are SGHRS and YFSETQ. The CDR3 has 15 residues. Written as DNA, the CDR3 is TGCGCCAGCAGCTTGGCCGGGACACCGACGGGTGAGCAGTTCTTC. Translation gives CASSLAGTPTGEQFF.

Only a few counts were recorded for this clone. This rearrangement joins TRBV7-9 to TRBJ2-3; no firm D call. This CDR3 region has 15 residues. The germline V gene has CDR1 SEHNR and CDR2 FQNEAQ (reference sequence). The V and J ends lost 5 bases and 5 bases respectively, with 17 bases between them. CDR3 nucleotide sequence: TGTGCCAGCAGCCCGATTGGACGAATGGGAGATACGCAGTATTTT. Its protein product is CASSPIGRMGDTQYF.

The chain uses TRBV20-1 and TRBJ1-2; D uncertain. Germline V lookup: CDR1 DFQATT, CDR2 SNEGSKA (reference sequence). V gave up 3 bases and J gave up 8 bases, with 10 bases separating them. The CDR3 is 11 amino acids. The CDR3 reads CSARVGSGYTF. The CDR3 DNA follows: TGCAGTGCTAGGGTAGGATCGGGCTACACCTTC.

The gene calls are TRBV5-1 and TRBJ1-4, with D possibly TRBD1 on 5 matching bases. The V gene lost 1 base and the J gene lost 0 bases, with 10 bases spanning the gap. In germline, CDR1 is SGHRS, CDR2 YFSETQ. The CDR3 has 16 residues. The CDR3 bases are TGCGCCAGCAGCTTGTTTGGGGCGGCAACTAATGAAAAACTGTTTTTT. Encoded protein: CASSLFGAATNEKLFF.

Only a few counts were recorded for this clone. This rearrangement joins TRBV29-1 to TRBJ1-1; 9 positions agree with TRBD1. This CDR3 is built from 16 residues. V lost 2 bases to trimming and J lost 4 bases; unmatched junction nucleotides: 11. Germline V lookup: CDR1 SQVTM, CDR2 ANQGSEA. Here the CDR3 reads CSVEPGTGFLGTEAFF. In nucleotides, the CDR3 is TGCAGCGTTGAACCCGGGACAGGGTTCCTGGGCACTGAAGCTTTCTTT.

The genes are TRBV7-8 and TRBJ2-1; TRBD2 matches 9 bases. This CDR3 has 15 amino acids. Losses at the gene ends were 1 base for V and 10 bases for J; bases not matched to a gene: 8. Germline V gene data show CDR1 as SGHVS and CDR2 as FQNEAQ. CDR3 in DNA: TGTGCCAGCAGCTTAGTTACTAGCGGGTTGGCGGAGCAGTTCTTC. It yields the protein CASSLVTSGLAEQFF.

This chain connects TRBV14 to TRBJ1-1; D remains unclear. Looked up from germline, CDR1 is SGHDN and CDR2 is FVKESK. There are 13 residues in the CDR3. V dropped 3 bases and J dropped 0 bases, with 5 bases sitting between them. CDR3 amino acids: CASSHTMNTEAFF. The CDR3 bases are TGTGCCAGCAGCCACACCATGAACACTGAAGCTTTCTTT.

DNA of the CDR3: TGTGCCAGCAGCTTAAAGTTTGGTTACACCTTC. As protein: CASSLKFGYTF. The chain combines TRBV5-6 with TRBJ1-2; D gene unclear. From germline, CDR1 is SGHDT and CDR2 YYEEEE. CDR3 length: 11 amino acids. V was trimmed by 2 bases and J by 11 bases, leaving 10 bases between them.

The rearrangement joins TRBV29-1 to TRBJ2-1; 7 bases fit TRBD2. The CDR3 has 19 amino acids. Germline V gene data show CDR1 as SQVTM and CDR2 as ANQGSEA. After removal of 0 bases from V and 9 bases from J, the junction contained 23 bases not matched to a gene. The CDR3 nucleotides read TGCAGCGTTGAAGATCGAGGGCGGGAGTTTAGTCTTTGGAGCTCTGAGCAGTTCTTC. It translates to CSVEDRGREFSLWSSEQFF.

This CDR3 is CASRKQYYGYTF. The CDR3 region has the DNA TGTGCCAGCAGGAAACAGTACTATGGCTACACCTTC. The rearrangement uses TRBV5-6 and TRBJ1-2; D is uncertain. This CDR3 is built from 12 residues. V was trimmed by 5 bases and J by 3 bases, leaving 8 bases between them. CDR1 is SGHDT and CDR2 is YYEEEE in the germline V gene.

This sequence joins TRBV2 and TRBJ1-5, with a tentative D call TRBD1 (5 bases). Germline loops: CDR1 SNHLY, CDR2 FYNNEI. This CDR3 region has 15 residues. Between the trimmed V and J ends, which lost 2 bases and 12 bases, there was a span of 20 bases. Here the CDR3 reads CASSESLQGRGVQHF. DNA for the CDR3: TGTGCCAGCAGTGAATCCCTCCAGGGCCGAGGGGTCCAGCATTTT.

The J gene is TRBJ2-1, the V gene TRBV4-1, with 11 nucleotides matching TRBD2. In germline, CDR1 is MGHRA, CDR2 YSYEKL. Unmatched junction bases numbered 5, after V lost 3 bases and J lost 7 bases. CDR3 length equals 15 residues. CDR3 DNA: TGCGCCAGCAGCCATAGCGGGAGGGCCGGGAATGAGCAGTTCTTC. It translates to CASSHSGRAGNEQFF.

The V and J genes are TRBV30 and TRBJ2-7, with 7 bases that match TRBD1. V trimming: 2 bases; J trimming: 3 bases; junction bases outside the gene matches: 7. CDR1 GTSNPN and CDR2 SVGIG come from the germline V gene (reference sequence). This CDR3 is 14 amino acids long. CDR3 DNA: TGTGCCTGGAGTCCGGTGACAGGGTTCTACGAGCAGTACTTC. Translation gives CAWSPVTGFYEQYF.

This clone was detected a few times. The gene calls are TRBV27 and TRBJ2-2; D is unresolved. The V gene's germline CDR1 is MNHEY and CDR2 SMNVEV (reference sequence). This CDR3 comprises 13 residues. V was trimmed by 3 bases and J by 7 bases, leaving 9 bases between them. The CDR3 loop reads CASSFREYGELFF. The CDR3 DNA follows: TGTGCCAGCAGTTTTAGGGAATACGGGGAGCTGTTTTTT.

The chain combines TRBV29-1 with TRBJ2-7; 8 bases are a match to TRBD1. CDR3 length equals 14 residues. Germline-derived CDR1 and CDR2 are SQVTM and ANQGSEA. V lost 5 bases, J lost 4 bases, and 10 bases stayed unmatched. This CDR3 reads CSVQSGTGVYEQYF. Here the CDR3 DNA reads TGCAGCGTTCAATCGGGGACAGGAGTGTACGAGCAGTACTTC.

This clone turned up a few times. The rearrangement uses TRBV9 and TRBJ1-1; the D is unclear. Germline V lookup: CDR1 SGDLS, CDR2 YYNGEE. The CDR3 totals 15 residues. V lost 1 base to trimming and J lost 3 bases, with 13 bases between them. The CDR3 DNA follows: TGTGCCAGCAGCGTAATAAGCTATGGAGACACTGAAGCTTTCTTT. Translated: CASSVISYGDTEAFF.

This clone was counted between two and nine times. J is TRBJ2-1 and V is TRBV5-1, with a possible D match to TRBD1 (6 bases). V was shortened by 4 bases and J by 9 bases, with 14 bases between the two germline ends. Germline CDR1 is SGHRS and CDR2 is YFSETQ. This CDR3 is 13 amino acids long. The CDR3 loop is CASSPDVGAEQFF. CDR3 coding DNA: TGCGCCAGCAGCCCGGATGTGGGGGCTGAGCAGTTCTTC.

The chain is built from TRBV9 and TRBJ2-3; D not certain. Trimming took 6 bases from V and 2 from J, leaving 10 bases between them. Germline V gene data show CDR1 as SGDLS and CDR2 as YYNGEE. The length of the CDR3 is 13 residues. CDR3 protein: CASNPGYTDTQYF. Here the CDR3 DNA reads TGTGCCAGCAACCCGGGCTACACAGATACGCAGTATTTT.

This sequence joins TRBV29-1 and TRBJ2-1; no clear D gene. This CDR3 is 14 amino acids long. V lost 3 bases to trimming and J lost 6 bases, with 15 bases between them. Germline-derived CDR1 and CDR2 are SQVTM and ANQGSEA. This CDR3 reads CSVDIGPLVNEQFF. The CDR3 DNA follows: TGCAGCGTTGACATAGGACCCCTCGTCAATGAGCAGTTCTTC.

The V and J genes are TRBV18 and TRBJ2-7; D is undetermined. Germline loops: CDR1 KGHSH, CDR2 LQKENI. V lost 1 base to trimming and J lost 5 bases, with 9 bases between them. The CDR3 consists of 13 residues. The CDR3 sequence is CASSPLLQNEQYF. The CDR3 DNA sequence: TGTGCCAGCTCACCACTTCTACAGAACGAGCAGTACTTC.